This passage covers 4 T cell receptor beta chains from one sample sequenced in a study of human T cells and chemical hapten exposure. The time point: pre-sensitization, week 0. Treatment described: therapeutic diphenylcyclopropenone sensitization with weekly scalp DPC. TCRdb reprocessed the RACE reads via MiXCR and lists one record per CDR3 protein. The sample contains more than 55,000 distinct CDR3 sequences, more than 9% of which appear only once. Sequenced here: whole blood, sampled in connection with sensitization to the hapten diphenylcyclopropenone (DPC). The receptor source for this set is a middle-aged man with alopecia areata. Some clones in this sample may be carry-over from other donors' samples.

This clonotype was recorded at least ten times. In nucleotides, the CDR3 is TGTGCCAGCAGCCAAGAACAGCAGACTGGGGCGGTTGAGCAGTTCTTC. This codes for CASSQEQQTGAVEQFF. V usage is TRBV4-2 and J usage is TRBJ2-1; TRBD1 is a possible D gene (5 bases). Germline assignment: CDR1 LGHNA and CDR2 YNFKEQ. The V end lost 0 bases, the J end lost 9 bases, and 18 bases lay between the germline ends. The CDR3 contains 16 residues.

The gene calls are TRBV27 and TRBJ1-1; no clear D gene. From germline, CDR1 is MNHEY and CDR2 SMNVEV (reference sequence). The CDR3 consists of 12 residues. Trimming cost V 2 bases and J 6 bases, with 7 bases left between them. The CDR3 region has the DNA TGTGCCAGCAGTTTAGTCGGGGCTGAAGCTTTCTTT. As protein: CASSLVGAEAFF.

This clonotype was picked up many times. The chain uses TRBV28 and TRBJ2-5; D is perhaps TRBD1 (5 bases). From germline, CDR1 is MDHEN and CDR2 SYDVKM. The V end lost 3 bases, the J end lost 5 bases, and 10 bases lay between the germline ends. The CDR3 covers 13 residues. The CDR3 loop is CASSFAGKETQYF. The CDR3 DNA sequence: TGTGCCAGCAGTTTTGCAGGGAAGGAGACCCAGTACTTC.

The V gene is TRBV5-5, the J gene TRBJ2-3; D remains unclear. CDR3 size: 13 residues. Per germline, CDR1 SGHKS and CDR2 YYEKEE (reference sequence). The V end lost 0 bases, the J end lost 9 bases, and 11 bases lay between the germline ends. The CDR3 DNA reads TGTGCCAGCAGCTTGGATCGGCCTAGGACGCAGTATTTT. Protein sequence: CASSLDRPRTQYF.